The 26 T cell receptor beta chains presented below share a single source sample, sequenced in a study of T cells of healthy individuals (dated by TCRdb to the late 2010s). Libraries came from 5' RACE. Sequencing took place on an Illumina MiSeq. The raw public reads went through TCRdb reprocessing: fastp at Q25, MiXCR clone calling, in-frame beta chains kept. Identical CDR3 proteins give one entry, which carries the most common genes and DNA. The sample includes approximately 100,000 distinct CDR3 sequences, with approximately 16% observed a single time. Of the sample, 6.2% is held by the ten largest clones. Receptor source: a human donor in good health.

The V call is TRBV7-9, the J call TRBJ2-3; D uncertain. This CDR3 contains 13 residues. With 3 bases removed from V and 2 bases from J, the gap between germline ends came to 6 bases. The germline CDR1 and CDR2 sequences are SEHNR and FQNEAQ (reference sequence). The CDR3 region is CASSFTTTDTQYF. In DNA, the CDR3 is TGTGCCAGCAGCTTCACGACCACAGATACGCAGTATTTT.

This clonotype has at least ten counts. V is TRBV5-1 and J is TRBJ2-2; D is possibly TRBD1 (7 bases). The CDR3 loop spans 16 amino acids. The germline gives CDR1 SGHRS, CDR2 YFSETQ. V lost 5 bases, J lost 0 bases, and 14 bases lay in between. The CDR3 sequence is CASRLGGGANTGELFF. As DNA, the CDR3 is TGCGCCAGCAGACTCGGAGGGGGCGCGAACACCGGGGAGCTGTTTTTT.

V and J are TRBV6-1 and TRBJ2-2; weak D call: TRBD1 (6 bases). Germline CDR1 reads MNHNS; CDR2 reads SASEGT. The CDR3 has 16 residues. Trimming took off 5 bases at V and 3 bases at J, with 16 bases between the two ends. The CDR3 DNA sequence: TGTGCCAGCAGTCCAGACAGGTTTTGGGACACCGGGGAGCTGTTTTTT. It specifies CASSPDRFWDTGELFF.

This clonotype was seen a handful of times. The chain is built from TRBV7-8 and TRBJ2-7; unclear D gene. The CDR3 totals 13 residues. The germline V and J ends were trimmed by 2 bases and 2 bases, with 7 bases remaining between them. Germline V CDR1 and CDR2: SGHVS, FQNEAQ. The CDR3 protein is CASSLKVAYEQYF. The CDR3 DNA reads TGTGCCAGCAGCTTAAAGGTGGCCTACGAGCAGTACTTC.

This clonotype has at least ten counts. This rearrangement joins TRBV7-9 to TRBJ2-7; a possible D gene is TRBD1 (6 bases). V lost 1 base, J lost 2 bases, and 9 bases lay in between. CDR3 length: 14 residues. Germline-derived CDR1 and CDR2 are SEHNR and FQNEAQ (reference sequence). The DNA of the CDR3 is TGTGCCAGCAGCTTAGGGGACAAAACCTACGAGCAGTACTTC. Its translation is CASSLGDKTYEQYF.

This clonotype has ten or more counts. The chain combines TRBV28 with TRBJ2-7; weak D call: TRBD2 (6 bases). The ends were cut back, 2 bases at V and 3 bases at J, with 11 bases in the middle. Looked up from germline, CDR1 is MDHEN and CDR2 is SYDVKM. The CDR3 contains 14 residues. The CDR3 spells CASSLGREDYEQYF. CDR3 in DNA: TGTGCCAGCAGTTTAGGCAGGGAGGACTACGAGCAGTACTTC.

This clonotype was seen more than once but under ten times. The V gene is TRBV19, the J gene TRBJ1-1, with D possibly matching TRBD1 (5 bases). Between the trimmed V and J ends, which lost 7 bases and 0 bases, there was a span of 6 bases. The CDR3 runs to 12 residues. CDR1 is LNHDA, CDR2 SQIVND, per germline (reference sequence). The CDR3 reads CASKDMNTEAFF. For the CDR3, the DNA is TGTGCCAGTAAGGACATGAACACTGAAGCTTTCTTT.

This clonotype was detected a few times. The CDR3 protein is CSAGGGQGNTEAFF. DNA of the CDR3: TGCAGCGCCGGGGGGGGGCAGGGGAACACTGAAGCTTTCTTT. The rearrangement uses TRBV29-1 and TRBJ1-1; a possible D gene is TRBD1 (6 bases). The V end was cut by 7 bases, the J end by 1 base, with 16 bases between. The CDR3 sequence is 14 residues long. Germline V gene lookup returns CDR1 SQVTM and CDR2 ANQGSEA.

This clonotype was detected ten times or more. The V gene is TRBV18, the J gene TRBJ1-1; the D is unclear. The CDR3 is 13 amino acids. Germline-derived CDR1 and CDR2 are KGHSH and LQKENI. V gave up 6 bases and J gave up 4 bases, with 12 bases separating them. The CDR3 loop is CASSPSWSTEAFF. The CDR3 nucleotides read TGTGCCAGCTCGCCCTCTTGGTCCACTGAAGCTTTCTTT.

The sample holds a few counts of this clonotype. The CDR3 DNA follows: TGCAGTGCTAGACTCACCGGGACAGGGCTCTACGAGCAGTACTTC. This sequence encodes CSARLTGTGLYEQYF. The chain uses TRBV20-1 and TRBJ2-7; the match to TRBD1 covers 9 bases. With 2 bases clipped from V and 3 bases from J, the junction kept 8 bases outside the gene matches. Per germline, CDR1 DFQATT and CDR2 SNEGSKA (reference sequence). This CDR3 contains 15 residues.

The rearrangement joins TRBV4-1 to TRBJ2-3; D ambiguous. V was shortened by 1 base and J by 2 bases, with 19 bases between the two germline ends. Germline values: CDR1 MGHRA, CDR2 YSYEKL. CDR3 length: 18 amino acids. CDR3 in amino acids: CASSQAGFRFTHTDTQYF. The DNA of the CDR3 is TGCGCCAGCAGCCAAGCCGGATTCAGGTTCACACACACAGATACGCAGTATTTT.

The chain combines TRBV4-2 with TRBJ1-5, with no clear D. Trimming removed 1 base at V and 10 bases at J, with 8 bases between. The CDR3 sequence is 12 residues long. Germline CDR1 is LGHNA and CDR2 is YNFKEQ. The CDR3 reads CASSQGSVPQHF. The CDR3 nucleotides read TGTGCCAGCAGCCAAGGGTCAGTTCCCCAGCATTTT.

This chain uses TRBV7-2 with TRBJ1-5, with D tentatively TRBD1 (6 bases). The germline V gene encodes CDR1 SGHTA and CDR2 FQGNSA. Trimming took 5 bases from V and 3 from J, leaving 11 bases between them. The CDR3 is 14 residues long. The CDR3 coding sequence is TGTGCCAGCAGCGCACAGGGCCTCAATCAGCCCCAGCATTTT. Amino acids: CASSAQGLNQPQHF.

The rearrangement uses TRBV6-6 and TRBJ1-3; possible D gene TRBD1, 5 bases. V gave up 8 bases and J gave up 0 bases, with 11 bases separating them. Germline assignment: CDR1 MNHNY and CDR2 SVGAGI (reference sequence). CDR3 length: 14 residues. As DNA, the CDR3 is TGTGCCAGCCACCGGGGCATCTCTGGAAACACCATATATTTT. Protein sequence: CASHRGISGNTIYF.

The chain carries TRBV19 and TRBJ1-5; no reliable D call. The CDR3 loop spans 13 amino acids. Germline CDR1 LNHDA, CDR2 SQIVND (reference sequence). V was pared by 7 bases and J by 7 bases, with 14 bases between. The CDR3 protein is CASNKEGIQPQHF. The CDR3 DNA follows: TGTGCCAGTAACAAAGAAGGGATCCAGCCCCAGCATTTT.

The chain uses TRBV28 and TRBJ1-5; the D is unclear. Per the germline V gene, CDR1 is MDHEN and CDR2 is SYDVKM. Trimming left V 4 bases short and J 5 bases short, with 15 bases between. The CDR3 totals 15 residues. CDR3: CASSSPTDFDQPQHF. As DNA, the CDR3 is TGTGCCAGCAGTTCACCCACCGATTTCGATCAGCCCCAGCATTTT.

This clonotype appeared a few times. This chain links TRBV10-3 with TRBJ2-3; 8 positions agree with TRBD2. This CDR3 has 15 residues. Germline V gene sequence: CDR1 ENHRY, CDR2 SYGVKD. V was clipped by 3 bases and J by 4 bases; unmatched bases: 6. CDR3 sequence: CAISESSGGPDTQYF. As DNA, the CDR3 is TGTGCCATCAGTGAATCGAGCGGGGGACCAGATACGCAGTATTTT.

Note on this clonotype: Its ends do not fully match the called genes, so a read error is possible. The chain uses TRBV15 and TRBJ1-2; no clear D. CDR1 and CDR2 from the germline V gene are LNHNV and YYDKDF (reference sequence). The CDR3 is 14 residues long. As DNA, the CDR3 is TGTGCCACCACCCAGTTACTTTCTAACTATGGCTACAACTTC. Translation gives CATTQLLSNYGYNF.

The chain recombines TRBV20-1 with TRBJ2-2; the D call may be TRBD1 or TRBD2 (5 bases each). The V and J ends lost 6 bases and 5 bases respectively, with 19 bases between them. CDR1 is DFQATT, CDR2 SNEGSKA, per germline (reference sequence). The CDR3 runs to 15 residues. The CDR3 loop reads CSAPGPEERTGELFF. The CDR3 nucleotides are TGCAGTGCCCCGGGACCAGAAGAAAGAACCGGGGAGCTGTTTTTT.

This clonotype has only a few counts. The V and J genes are TRBV29-1 and TRBJ2-3; D remains unclear. CDR3 length: 11 amino acids. Germline CDR1 is SQVTM and CDR2 is ANQGSEA. The V end lost 8 bases, the J end lost 6 bases, and 12 bases lay between the germline ends. Here the CDR3 DNA reads TGCAGCTACGGGTCGTGGGATACGCAGTATTTT. It is translated as CSYGSWDTQYF.

Only a few counts were recorded for this clonotype. The CDR3 loop is CASSLSGGNTDTQYF. In nucleotides, the CDR3 is TGTGCCAGCAGTCTTAGCGGGGGGAACACAGATACGCAGTATTTT. The J gene is TRBJ2-3, the V gene TRBV4-2; the match to TRBD2 covers 10 bases. This CDR3 is 15 amino acids long. Germline trimming cut 6 bases from V and 2 bases from J; bases unmatched to any gene: 5. The germline CDR1 and CDR2 sequences are LGHNA and YNFKEQ.

This clonotype was recorded at least ten times. CDR3 nucleotide sequence: TGTGCCAGCAGCTTCTACAGGTTGAACACCGGGGAGCTGTTTTTT. It is translated as CASSFYRLNTGELFF. The chain recombines TRBV11-2 with TRBJ2-2; TRBD1 might be the D (5 bases). Deletions cut 3 bases from V and 1 base from J, with 9 bases between. The CDR3 covers 15 residues. Germline values: CDR1 SGHAT, CDR2 FQNNGV.

This clonotype was picked up a small number of times. The genes are TRBV7-9 and TRBJ2-7; TRBD2 agrees at 13 bases. Trimming at V came to 5 bases and at J to 3 bases, leaving 13 bases not matched to a gene. This CDR3 is built from 18 residues. The germline V gene encodes CDR1 SEHNR and CDR2 FQNEAQ (reference sequence). DNA of the CDR3: TGTGCCAGCAGCCTCGAGGGACTAGCGGGAATAGAGGTCTACGAGCAGTACTTC. It translates to CASSLEGLAGIEVYEQYF.

The gene calls are TRBV21-1 and TRBJ2-1. TRBV21-1 is termed a pseudogene. The CDR3 is 13 amino acids. The CDR3 here is CASSGWSYNEQFF. In DNA form, the CDR3 reads TGTGCCAGCAGCGGTTGGTCCTACAATGAGCAGTTCTTC.

The gene calls are TRBV20-1 and TRBJ2-7, with D uncertain. This CDR3 is built from 10 residues. V lost 3 bases to trimming and J lost 7 bases, with 7 bases between them. In germline, CDR1 is DFQATT, CDR2 SNEGSKA (reference sequence). CDR3 in amino acids: CSARVVEQYF. The CDR3, as DNA: TGCAGTGCTAGGGTCGTAGAGCAGTACTTC.

In this sample, this clonotype turned up many times. The chain recombines TRBV5-1 with TRBJ2-2; possible D gene TRBD1, 5 bases. The CDR3 is 16 residues long. V gave up 1 base and J gave up 0 bases, with 10 bases separating them. Germline V gene data show CDR1 as SGHRS and CDR2 as YFSETQ. The CDR3 DNA follows: TGCGCCAGCAGCTTGATCCAGGGAACGAACACCGGGGAGCTGTTTTTT. Translation gives CASSLIQGTNTGELFF.